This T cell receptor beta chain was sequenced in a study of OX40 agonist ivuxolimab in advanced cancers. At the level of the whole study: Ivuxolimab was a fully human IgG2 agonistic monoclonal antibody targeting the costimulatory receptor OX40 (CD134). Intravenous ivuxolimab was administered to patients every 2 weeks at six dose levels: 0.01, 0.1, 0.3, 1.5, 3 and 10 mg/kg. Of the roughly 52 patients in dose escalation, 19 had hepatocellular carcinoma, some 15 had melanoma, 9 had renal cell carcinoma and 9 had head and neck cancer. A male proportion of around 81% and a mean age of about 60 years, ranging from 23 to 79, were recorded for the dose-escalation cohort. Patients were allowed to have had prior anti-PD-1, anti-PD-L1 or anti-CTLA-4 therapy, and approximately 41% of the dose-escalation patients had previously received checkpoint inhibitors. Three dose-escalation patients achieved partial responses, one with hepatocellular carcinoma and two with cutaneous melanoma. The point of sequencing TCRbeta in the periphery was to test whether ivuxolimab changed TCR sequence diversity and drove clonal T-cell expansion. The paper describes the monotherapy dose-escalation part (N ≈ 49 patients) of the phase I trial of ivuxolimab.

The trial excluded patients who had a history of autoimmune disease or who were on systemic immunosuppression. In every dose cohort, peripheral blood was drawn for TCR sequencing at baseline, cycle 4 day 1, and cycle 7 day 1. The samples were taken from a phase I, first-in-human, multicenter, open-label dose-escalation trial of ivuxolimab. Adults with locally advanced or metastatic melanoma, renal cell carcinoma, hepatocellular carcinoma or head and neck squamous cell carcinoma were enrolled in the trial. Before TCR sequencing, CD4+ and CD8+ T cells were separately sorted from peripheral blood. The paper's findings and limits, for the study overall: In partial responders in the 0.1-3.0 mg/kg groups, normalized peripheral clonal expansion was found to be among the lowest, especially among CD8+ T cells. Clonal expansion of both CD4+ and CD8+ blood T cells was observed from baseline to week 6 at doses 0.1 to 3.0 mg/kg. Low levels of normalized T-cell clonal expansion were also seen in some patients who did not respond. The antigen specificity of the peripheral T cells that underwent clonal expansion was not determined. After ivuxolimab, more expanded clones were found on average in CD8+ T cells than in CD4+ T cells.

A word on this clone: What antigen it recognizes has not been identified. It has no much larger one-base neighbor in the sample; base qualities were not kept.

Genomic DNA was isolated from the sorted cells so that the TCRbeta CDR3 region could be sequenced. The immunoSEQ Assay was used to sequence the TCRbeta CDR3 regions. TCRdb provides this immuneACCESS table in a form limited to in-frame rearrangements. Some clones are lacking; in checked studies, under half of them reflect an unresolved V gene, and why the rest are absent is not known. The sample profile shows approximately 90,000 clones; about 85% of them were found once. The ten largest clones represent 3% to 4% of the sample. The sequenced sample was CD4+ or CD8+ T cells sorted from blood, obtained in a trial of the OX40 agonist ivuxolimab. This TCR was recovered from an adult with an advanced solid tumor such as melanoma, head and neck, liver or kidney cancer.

The CDR3 has the sequence CASSQDGAGGNSEQFF. In nucleotides, the sequence is TGCGCCAGCAGCCAAGATGGAGCGGGAGGGAATTCTGAGCAGTTCTTC. The rearrangement combines TRBV4-3 with TRBJ2-1, and TRBD2 matches 10 of the central bases. Trimming takes 0 bases off V and 9 bases off J; junction bases not matched to a gene: 8. The cysteine opens and the phenylalanine closes a CDR3 of 16 amino acids. Left in the record is the CDR3 DNA by itself, 48 bases read in frame from the first base. Based on the germline V gene, the CDR1 and CDR2 sequences are LGHNA and YSLEER.